The 11 T cell receptor beta chains below all came from one sample that was sequenced in a study of identifying expanded T cells in peripheral blood. The data were produced by immunoSEQ multiplex PCR, yet TCRdb's version contains in-frame clones alone and is incomplete. The sample has approximately 59,000 clones; about 92% are singletons. The material sequenced was blood. All receptors derive from a person aged 18 to 70 in good health.

This rearrangement joins TRBV5-1 to TRBJ1-4, with 9 bases aligning to TRBD1. Trimming cost V 4 bases and J 2 bases; bases outside gene matches: 3. There are 15 residues in the CDR3. The germline CDR1 and CDR2 sequences are SGHRS and YFSETQ. CDR3 residues: CASSRTGDTNEKLFF. CDR3 bases: TGCGCCAGCAGCAGGACAGGGGACACTAATGAAAAACTGTTTTTT.

This clone appeared a single time. V is TRBV5-1 and J is TRBJ2-5; D possibly uses TRBD1 or TRBD2 (5 bases each). The CDR3 sequence is 15 residues long. V was shortened by 4 bases and J by 3 bases, with 16 bases between the two germline ends. Germline loops: CDR1 SGHRS, CDR2 YFSETQ. Here the CDR3 reads CASSALPGAEETQYF. The CDR3 bases are TGCGCCAGCAGCGCACTCCCCGGGGCCGAAGAGACCCAGTACTTC. Variable domain in full (rest from reference TRBV5-1 and TRBJ2-5): KAGVTQTPRYLIKTRGQQVTLSCSPISGHRSVSWYQQTPGQGLQFLFEYFSETQRNKGNFPGRFSGRQFSNSRSEMNVSTLELGDSALYLCASSALPGAEETQYFGPGTRLLVL.

This chain's CDR3 is CASSPTGTGGPYTF. Here the CDR3 DNA reads TGTGCCAGCAGCCCCACGGGGACAGGGGGCCCCTACACCTTC. This chain links TRBV11-2 with TRBJ1-2; 12 bases agree with TRBD1. Per the germline V gene, CDR1 is SGHAT and CDR2 is FQNNGV. V was clipped by 5 bases and J by 10 bases; unmatched bases: 8. The CDR3 spans 14 residues.

The chain employs TRBV19 and TRBJ2-2, with D possibly being TRBD2 (7 bases). The CDR3 runs 14 residues. V was cut by 8 bases and J by 5 bases, with 15 bases left in between. Germline loops: CDR1 LNHDA, CDR2 SQIVND (reference sequence). CDR3 nucleotide sequence: TGTGCCAGTTCTTGGGAGGGGGGAACCGGGGAGCTGTTTTTT. Encoded protein: CASSWEGGTGELFF.

The gene calls are TRBV9 and TRBJ2-7, with 9 bases fitting TRBD2. Germline loops: CDR1 SGDLS, CDR2 YYNGEE. J lost 4 bases, V lost 4 bases, and 6 bases had no gene match. The length of the CDR3 is 14 residues. CDR3 in amino acids: CASSPTSGYYEQYF. CDR3 DNA: TGTGCCAGCAGCCCGACTAGCGGCTATTACGAGCAGTACTTC.

The chain links TRBV19 to TRBJ1-5, with D uncertain. Germline CDR1 LNHDA, CDR2 SQIVND (reference sequence). The ends were cut back, 0 bases at V and 4 bases at J, with 1 base in the middle. There are 12 residues in the CDR3. Here the CDR3 reads CASSIENQPQHF. The CDR3 DNA reads as TGTGCCAGTAGTATAGAAAATCAGCCCCAGCATTTT.

The rearrangement uses TRBV5-4 and TRBJ2-5, with D possibly being TRBD2 (5 bases). This CDR3 has 14 residues. V was clipped by 4 bases and J by 2 bases, with 12 bases between them. Germline assignment: CDR1 SGHNT and CDR2 YYREEE (reference sequence). The DNA of the CDR3 is TGTGCCAGCAGCCTGGTCGGAGGTCAAGAGACCCAGTACTTC. Its translation is CASSLVGGQETQYF.

The chain recombines TRBV7-6 with TRBJ1-1; D is perhaps TRBD1 (6 bases). CDR1 and CDR2 (germline): SGHVS, FNYEAQ. V was cut by 3 bases and J by 7 bases, with 18 bases left in between. The CDR3 totals 15 residues. The CDR3 DNA follows: TGTGCCAGCAGCTTCCTACCCGGAAGGGGGGATGAAGCTTTCTTT. It is translated as CASSFLPGRGDEAFF.

This chain joins TRBV9 and TRBJ1-3, with 9 bases that match TRBD1. Germline V gene sequence: CDR1 SGDLS, CDR2 YYNGEE. V shed 4 bases, J shed 10 bases, and the junction held 9 bases outside the gene matches. The CDR3 spans 14 residues. CDR3 nucleotides: TGTGCCAGCAGCCCCAAGGGACAGGGAGGGACCATATATTTT. Residues: CASSPKGQGGTIYF.

This chain joins TRBV5-6 and TRBJ2-1; D gene uncertain. Germline values: CDR1 SGHDT, CDR2 YYEEEE. V shed 4 bases and J shed 0 bases, with 11 bases lying between them. This CDR3 has 15 amino acids. The CDR3 sequence: CASSDLASSYNEQFF. The CDR3 nucleotides read TGTGCCAGCAGCGACCTTGCAAGCTCCTACAATGAGCAGTTCTTC.

V gene TRBV4-2 combines with J gene TRBJ2-2; D is possibly TRBD1 (6 bases). The CDR3 contains 18 residues. Trimming removed 0 bases from V and 7 bases from J, with 21 bases in between. CDR1 is LGHNA, CDR2 YNFKEQ, per germline. The CDR3 loop reads CASSQDVRGIGSDGELFF. The CDR3 DNA sequence: TGTGCCAGCAGCCAAGATGTTAGGGGGATAGGGTCGGACGGGGAGCTGTTTTTT.